This passage covers 14 T cell receptor beta chains from one sample sequenced in a study of blood T cell repertoires in COVID-19. Method: immunoSEQ multiplex PCR; TCRdb's copy keeps in-frame clones and lacks some. The sample has approximately 13,000 clones, over 70% seen once. The specimen was peripheral blood. Source of these receptors: a man aged 55 to 70 with COVID-19, enrolled during active disease.

J is TRBJ2-2 and V is TRBV2, with 8 bases identical to TRBD2. This CDR3 region has 15 residues. With V trimmed by 4 bases and J by 6 bases, 7 bases remained unmatched. From germline, CDR1 is SNHLY and CDR2 FYNNEI. CDR3 DNA: TGTGCCAGCAGTGGACCGGGACTAGGGGCCGGGGAGCTGTTTTTT. Its translation: CASSGPGLGAGELFF.

This clone has just a few counts. The chain uses TRBV11-3 and TRBJ1-2; a possible D gene is TRBD1 (6 bases). The CDR3 is made up of 12 amino acids. CDR1 SGHNT and CDR2 YENEEA come from the germline V gene. V was clipped by 5 bases and J by 6 bases, with 10 bases between them. Here the CDR3 DNA reads TGTGCCAGCAGCCGAGGACAGAATGGCTACACCTTC. It yields the protein CASSRGQNGYTF.

The chain carries TRBV27 and TRBJ1-5, with D possibly being TRBD1 (6 bases). Germline lookup yields CDR1 MNHEY and CDR2 SMNVEV (reference sequence). Trimming removed 5 bases at V and 8 bases at J, with 13 bases between. The CDR3 is 13 residues long. DNA of the CDR3: TGTGCCAGCAGTGTCTACCAGGGGAAGCCCCAGCATTTT. Translated, it gives CASSVYQGKPQHF.

The CDR3 loop reads CASSNRDRGYSGANVLTF. The CDR3 DNA reads as TGTGCCAGCAGCAACCGGGACAGGGGTTACTCTGGGGCCAACGTCCTGACTTTC. The chain carries TRBV9 and TRBJ2-6, with TRBD1 matching over 10 bases. Germline V gives CDR1 SGDLS, CDR2 YYNGEE. The V and J ends lost 4 bases and 0 bases, in that order; junction bases with no gene match: 7. The CDR3 runs 18 residues.

This clone appeared once. The chain carries TRBV4-1 and TRBJ2-7; TRBD2 is a possible D gene (5 bases). The CDR3 sequence is 17 residues long. Germline CDR1 MGHRA, CDR2 YSYEKL. Trimming stripped 4 bases from V and 5 bases from J, with 24 bases between. The CDR3 is CASSRSPATGKEDEQYF. As DNA, the CDR3 is TGCGCCAGCAGCCGCTCCCCCGCCACCGGGAAAGAGGACGAGCAGTACTTC.

CDR3: CASSLLGFGGNTEAFF. The CDR3 bases are TGTGCCAGCAGCTTGTTGGGTTTCGGAGGGAACACTGAAGCTTTCTTT. This chain uses TRBV5-8 with TRBJ1-1; D is uncertain. The V gene lost 1 base and the J gene lost 1 base, with 14 bases spanning the gap. This CDR3 is built from 16 residues. Germline assignment: CDR1 SGHTS and CDR2 YDEGEE.

The chain uses TRBV7-2 and TRBJ2-7; perhaps TRBD2 as D (6 bases). Germline CDR1 SGHTA, CDR2 FQGNSA. This CDR3 has 15 residues. V shed 2 bases and J shed 5 bases, with 16 bases lying between them. Here the CDR3 reads CASSLMAGFDHEQYV. In nucleotides, the CDR3 is TGTGCCAGCAGCTTAATGGCGGGATTCGACCACGAGCAGTACGTC.

The CDR3 loop reads CASSVQGVEKLFF. In nucleotides, the CDR3 is TGTGCCAGCAGTGTACAGGGGGTTGAAAAACTGTTTTTT. J is TRBJ1-4 and V is TRBV12-3 or TRBV12-4; TRBD1 matches 8 bases. The V gene end was trimmed by 5 bases and the J gene end by 7 bases; junction bases not matched to a gene: 3. The CDR3 totals 13 residues.

The rearrangement links TRBV11-2 to TRBJ2-7; 8 positions match TRBD2. Per germline, CDR1 SGHAT and CDR2 FQNNGV. This CDR3 contains 15 residues. J was trimmed by 0 bases and V by 4 bases; bases with no gene match: 5. This CDR3 is CASSWSGGSSYEQYV. The CDR3 region has the DNA TGTGCCAGCAGCTGGTCGGGAGGGAGCTCCTACGAGCAGTACGTC.

The gene calls are TRBV27 and TRBJ1-1; no firm D call. Between the trimmed V and J ends, which lost 2 bases and 2 bases, there was a span of 6 bases. CDR1 is MNHEY, CDR2 SMNVEV, per germline (reference sequence). The CDR3 runs to 13 residues. The CDR3 DNA reads as TGTGCCAGCAGTTTAAGAGGAAACACTGAAGCTTTCTTT. Translation gives CASSLRGNTEAFF.

V gene TRBV7-2 combines with J gene TRBJ1-5; TRBD1 aligns across 8 bases. J lost 5 bases, V lost 1 base, and 4 bases had no gene match. CDR1 is SGHTA and CDR2 is FQGNSA in the germline V gene. There are 15 residues in the CDR3. The CDR3 sequence: CASSLVGQVDQPQHF. The CDR3 coding sequence is TGTGCCAGCAGCTTAGTGGGACAGGTCGATCAGCCCCAGCATTTT.

This chain links TRBV27 with TRBJ2-3; D unclear. V was clipped by 2 bases and J by 2 bases, with 14 bases between them. Germline CDR1 reads MNHEY; CDR2 reads SMNVEV (reference sequence). The CDR3 extends over 16 amino acids. The DNA of the CDR3 is TGTGCCAGCAGTTTAGGCCTAGTCCCTAACACAGATACGCAGTATTTT. It translates to CASSLGLVPNTDTQYF.

Only one count was recorded for this clone. J is TRBJ2-7 and V is TRBV20-1, with 9 bases aligning to TRBD2. V lost 4 bases to trimming and J lost 5 bases; unmatched junction nucleotides: 0. The CDR3 covers 11 residues. Germline-derived CDR1 and CDR2 are DFQATT and SNEGSKA (reference sequence). The CDR3, as DNA: TGCAGTGCTAAGCGGGAGGACGAGCAGTACGTC. This sequence encodes CSAKREDEQYV.

V is TRBV6-5 and J is TRBJ1-2, with TRBD1 identical over 10 bases. CDR1 and CDR2 (germline): MNHEY, SVGAGI. After removal of 5 bases from V and 3 bases from J, the junction contained 6 bases not matched to a gene. CDR3 length: 15 residues. The CDR3 protein is CASSPPGQGYYGYTF. In nucleotides, the CDR3 is TGTGCCAGCAGTCCGCCGGGACAGGGGTACTATGGCTACACCTTC.